Listed here are 18 T cell receptor beta chains from one sample, sequenced in a study of blood T cell repertoires in COVID-19. Profiled with immunoSEQ multiplex PCR; TCRdb holds only in-frame clones, not every one. The sample holds over 110,000 clones; about 87% are singletons and the top ten take around 28%. Source material: peripheral blood. These receptors were obtained from a human donor in a cohort sampled during active COVID-19.

The chain joins TRBV15 to TRBJ2-7; no clear D gene. The CDR3 extends over 14 amino acids. V shed 1 base and J shed 0 bases, with 7 bases lying between them. Per germline, CDR1 LNHNV and CDR2 YYDKDF (reference sequence). CDR3 coding DNA: TGTGCCACCAGCAGAGCCGCTAGCTCCTACGAGCAGTACTTC. Translation: CATSRAASSYEQYF.

J is TRBJ1-4 and V is TRBV5-6; D might be TRBD1 (6 bases). The germline V gene encodes CDR1 SGHDT and CDR2 YYEEEE. V lost 2 bases and J 0 bases, leaving 11 bases between the germline ends. The CDR3 contains 16 residues. CDR3 protein: CASSLQGSATNEKLFF. The CDR3 nucleotides read TGTGCCAGCAGCTTACAGGGCAGTGCAACTAATGAAAAACTGTTTTTT.

This chain links TRBV7-9 with TRBJ1-5, with D possibly being TRBD1 (6 bases). The CDR3 covers 15 residues. Deletions cut 2 bases from V and 0 bases from J, with 8 bases between. Germline assignment: CDR1 SEHNR and CDR2 FQNEAQ (reference sequence). CDR3 amino acids: CASSLTGSSNQPQHF. The CDR3 coding sequence is TGTGCCAGCAGCTTAACAGGGAGTAGCAATCAGCCCCAGCATTTT.

The genes are TRBV2 and TRBJ2-2, with D maybe TRBD2 (6 bases). V dropped 5 bases and J dropped 4 bases, with 14 bases sitting between them. The germline CDR1 and CDR2 sequences are SNHLY and FYNNEI. The CDR3 length is 15 residues. The CDR3 DNA sequence: TGTGCCAGCAGTCGGGACTCCATAGGCACCGGGGAGCTGTTTTTT. It is translated as CASSRDSIGTGELFF.

V gene TRBV9 combines with J gene TRBJ1-2; no definite D call. This CDR3 comprises 14 residues. Deletions cut 1 base from V and 4 bases from J, with 11 bases between. Germline lookup yields CDR1 SGDLS and CDR2 YYNGEE. The CDR3 loop is CASSVTEGSYGYTF. The CDR3 region has the DNA TGTGCCAGCAGCGTAACAGAAGGGAGCTATGGCTACACCTTC.

This chain uses TRBV6-5 with TRBJ2-6, with D possibly TRBD2 on 6 matching bases. Germline V gives CDR1 MNHEY, CDR2 SVGAGI. V lost 10 bases and J 3 bases, leaving 13 bases between the germline ends. The CDR3 spans 14 residues. The CDR3 spells CATTGGGGANVLTF. As DNA, the CDR3 is TGTGCCACCACCGGGGGTGGTGGGGCCAACGTCCTGACTTTC.

The chain uses TRBV7-2 and TRBJ1-5, with 8 bases aligning to TRBD1. The CDR3 extends over 14 amino acids. With 5 bases clipped from V and 6 bases from J, the junction kept 6 bases outside the gene matches. CDR1 and CDR2 from the germline V gene are SGHTA and FQGNSA. The CDR3 DNA sequence: TGTGCCAGCAGCCTCGACAGGGGAGGTCAGCCCCAGCATTTT. It is translated as CASSLDRGGQPQHF.

The chain uses TRBV13 and TRBJ2-5, with D possibly matching TRBD1 (6 bases). This CDR3 comprises 14 residues. Germline V lookup: CDR1 PRHDT, CDR2 FYEKMQ (reference sequence). Trimming cost V 5 bases and J 1 base, with 11 bases left between them. CDR3 protein: CASSPGTPQETQYF. As DNA, the CDR3 is TGTGCCAGCAGCCCAGGGACACCCCAAGAGACCCAGTACTTC. Complete variable domain (other parts from reference TRBV13 and TRBJ2-5): AAGVIQSPRHLIKEKRETATLKCYPIPRHDTVYWYQQGPGQDPQFLISFYEKMQSDKGSIPDRFSAQQFSDYHSELNMSSLELGDSALYFCASSPGTPQETQYFGPGTRLLVL.

This sequence joins TRBV9 and TRBJ2-7; D call uncertain. The CDR3 spans 14 residues. The V gene lost 0 bases and the J gene lost 1 base, with 8 bases spanning the gap. Per the germline V gene, CDR1 is SGDLS and CDR2 is YYNGEE. The CDR3: CASSVDHMSYEQYF. CDR3 DNA sequence: TGTGCCAGCAGCGTAGATCACATGTCCTACGAGCAGTACTTC.

This sequence joins TRBV7-9 and TRBJ2-3; D is undetermined. CDR1 SEHNR and CDR2 FQNEAQ come from the germline V gene (reference sequence). CDR3 length equals 13 residues. Trimming left V 3 bases short and J 4 bases short, with 8 bases between. CDR3 nucleotide sequence: TGTGCCAGCAGCTTTTCCAATGCAGATACGCAGTATTTT. This codes for CASSFSNADTQYF.

The chain couples TRBV3-1 (or the pseudogene TRBV3-2) to TRBJ1-1, with 7 bases matching TRBD1. V lost 4 bases to trimming and J lost 0 bases; unmatched junction nucleotides: 2. This CDR3 region has 14 residues. Germline-derived CDR1 and CDR2 are LGHDT and YNNKEL (reference sequence). The CDR3 is CASSPGQLNTEAFF. CDR3 sequence (DNA): TGTGCCAGCAGCCCGGGACAGCTGAACACTGAAGCTTTCTTT.

This chain uses TRBV5-8 with TRBJ1-2; the D gene is possibly TRBD1 (6 bases). Trimming took off 5 bases at V and 5 bases at J, with 19 bases between the two ends. This CDR3 has 15 amino acids. Germline V gene sequence: CDR1 SGHTS, CDR2 YDEGEE. The CDR3 sequence is CASRFPSGTPYGYTF. The CDR3 region has the DNA TGTGCCAGCAGATTCCCCTCCGGGACACCTTATGGCTACACCTTC. The full variable domain, its missing parts supplied by reference TRBV5-8 and TRBJ1-2, is EAGVTQSPTHLIKTRGQQATLRCSPISGHTSVYWYQQALGLGLQFLLWYDEGEERNRGNFPPRFSGRQFPNYSSELNVNALELEDSALYLCASRFPSGTPYGYTFGSGTRLTVV.

This clone ranks as medium-sized. The rearrangement uses TRBV10-3 and TRBJ1-6; 7 positions agree with TRBD1. The CDR3 has 15 residues. V dropped 4 bases and J dropped 7; count of bases not matched to a gene: 7. Germline V gene lookup returns CDR1 ENHRY and CDR2 SYGVKD. CDR3 amino acids: CAISGTGTVNSPLHF. The DNA of the CDR3 is TGTGCCATCAGTGGAACCGGGACAGTCAATTCACCCCTCCACTTT.

This chain joins TRBV5-5 and TRBJ2-3; possibly TRBD1 for D (5 bases). This CDR3 has 16 amino acids. V lost 0 bases, J lost 4 bases, and 15 bases lay in between. In germline, CDR1 is SGHKS, CDR2 YYEKEE (reference sequence). CDR3 amino acids: CASSLAGRRGPDTQYF. The DNA for the CDR3 is TGTGCCAGCAGCTTGGCCGGGCGAAGGGGCCCAGATACGCAGTATTTT.

The gene calls are TRBV27 and TRBJ2-1; TRBD2 might be the D (5 bases). This CDR3 has 14 residues. The germline V gene has CDR1 MNHEY and CDR2 SMNVEV (reference sequence). V was cut by 2 bases and J by 6 bases, with 11 bases left in between. CDR3 coding DNA: TGTGCCAGCAGTTTAACGGGGAAAGGCAATGAGCAGTTCTTC. Translation gives CASSLTGKGNEQFF.

J is TRBJ2-1 and V is TRBV14, with a tentative D call TRBD2 (5 bases). The V and J ends lost 4 bases and 7 bases respectively, with 17 bases between them. The CDR3 covers 15 residues. Germline V gives CDR1 SGHDN, CDR2 FVKESK. Here the CDR3 reads CASSLTGNRRNEQFF. The CDR3 DNA follows: TGTGCCAGCAGCCTCACCGGGAACAGAAGGAATGAGCAGTTCTTC.

The V gene is TRBV4-2, the J gene TRBJ2-5; maybe TRBD2 (6 bases). Trimming stripped 1 base from V and 5 bases from J, with 14 bases between. The germline V gene has CDR1 LGHNA and CDR2 YNFKEQ. This CDR3 region has 15 residues. The CDR3 loop is CASSQAETRGETQYF. The CDR3, as DNA: TGTGCCAGCAGCCAAGCCGAGACTAGAGGGGAGACCCAGTACTTC.

The genes are TRBV7-9 and TRBJ2-7, with 7 positions matching TRBD1. Trimming removed 4 bases from V and 3 bases from J; junction bases left unmatched: 18. The germline CDR1 and CDR2 sequences are SEHNR and FQNEAQ (reference sequence). This CDR3 contains 18 residues. The CDR3 sequence: CASSSRPRPGQQNYEQYF. The DNA of the CDR3 is TGTGCCAGCAGCTCCCGGCCCCGACCGGGACAGCAAAACTACGAGCAGTACTTC.